Listed here is a single T cell receptor (beta chain). All of the isolated RNA was reverse transcribed, so expressed TCRB transcripts were sequenced. The table came from immunoSEQ multiplex PCR; TCRdb's copy has only in-frame clones and leaves some out. Counted here are hundreds of thousands of clones, 15% to 19% occurring once; the ten biggest clones make up 0.093%. Trimming shortened V by 4 bases and J by 4 bases, and 17 bases separated the two germline ends. The CDR3 covers 15 residues. CDR1 and CDR2 from the germline V gene are SGHKS and YYEKEE (reference sequence). The source of the sample is a study of beta chain features in type 1 diabetes. The overall study: Examination of sorted cells across all samples involved 98,000,000 or so cells.

Sequencing was carried out using naive CD4+ T cells from blood. This chain uses TRBV5-5 with TRBJ1-2; TRBD1 might be the D (6 bases). This receptor was obtained from a man younger than 35 in good health. Here the CDR3 DNA reads TGTGCCAGCAGCGTAGGACAGCCCTTCTCCTATGGCTACACCTTC. Translating gives CASSVGQPFSYGYTF.